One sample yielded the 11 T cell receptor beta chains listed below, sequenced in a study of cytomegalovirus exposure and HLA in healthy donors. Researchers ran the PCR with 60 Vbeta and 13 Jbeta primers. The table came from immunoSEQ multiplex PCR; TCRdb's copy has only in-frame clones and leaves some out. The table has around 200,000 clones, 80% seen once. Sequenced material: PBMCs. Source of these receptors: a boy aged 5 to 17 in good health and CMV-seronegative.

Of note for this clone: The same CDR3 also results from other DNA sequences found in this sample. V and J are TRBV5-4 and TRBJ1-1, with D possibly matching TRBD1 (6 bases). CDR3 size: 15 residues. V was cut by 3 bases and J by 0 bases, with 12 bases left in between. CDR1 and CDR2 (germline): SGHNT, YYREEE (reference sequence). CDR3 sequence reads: CASSYKDRLNTEAFF. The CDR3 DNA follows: TGTGCCAGCAGCTACAAAGACAGGCTGAACACTGAAGCTTTCTTT.

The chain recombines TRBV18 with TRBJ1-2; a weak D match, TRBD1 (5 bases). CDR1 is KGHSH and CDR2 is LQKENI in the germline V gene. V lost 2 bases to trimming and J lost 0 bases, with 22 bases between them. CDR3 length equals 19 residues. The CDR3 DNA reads TGTGCCAGCTCACCAATGTACCAGGTTGCCTCGGGGGCTAACTATGGCTACACCTTC. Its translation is CASSPMYQVASGANYGYTF.

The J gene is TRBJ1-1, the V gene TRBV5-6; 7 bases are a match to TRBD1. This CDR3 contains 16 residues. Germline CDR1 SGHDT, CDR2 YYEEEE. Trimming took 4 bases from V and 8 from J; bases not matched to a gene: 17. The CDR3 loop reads CASSQAGTAPPSEAFF. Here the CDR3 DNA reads TGTGCCAGCAGCCAAGCCGGGACAGCCCCTCCGTCCGAAGCTTTCTTT.

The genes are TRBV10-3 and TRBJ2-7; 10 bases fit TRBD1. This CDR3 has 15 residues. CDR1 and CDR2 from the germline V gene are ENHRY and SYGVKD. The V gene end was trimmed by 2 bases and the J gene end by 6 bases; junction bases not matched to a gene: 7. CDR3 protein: CAISETQGQGTEQYF. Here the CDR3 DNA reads TGTGCCATCAGTGAGACACAGGGACAGGGGACCGAGCAGTACTTC.

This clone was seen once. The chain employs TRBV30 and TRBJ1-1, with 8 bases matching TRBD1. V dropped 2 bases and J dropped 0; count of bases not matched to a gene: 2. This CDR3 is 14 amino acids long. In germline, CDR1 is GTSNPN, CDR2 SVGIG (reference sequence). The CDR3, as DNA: TGTGCCTGGAGTAAGGACAGGGTGAACACTGAAGCTTTCTTT. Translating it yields CAWSKDRVNTEAFF.

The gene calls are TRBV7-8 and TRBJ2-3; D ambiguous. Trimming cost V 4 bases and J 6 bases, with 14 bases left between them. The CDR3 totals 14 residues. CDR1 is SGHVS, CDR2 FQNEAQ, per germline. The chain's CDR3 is CASSSGPGWDTQYF. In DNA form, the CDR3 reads TGTGCCAGCAGCTCGGGTCCCGGTTGGGATACGCAGTATTTT.

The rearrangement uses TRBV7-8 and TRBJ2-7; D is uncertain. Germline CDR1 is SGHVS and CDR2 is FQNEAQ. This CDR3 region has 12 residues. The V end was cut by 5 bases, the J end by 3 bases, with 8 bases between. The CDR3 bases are TGTGCCAGCAGCCGTATTAGCTACGAGCAGTACTTC. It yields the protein CASSRISYEQYF.

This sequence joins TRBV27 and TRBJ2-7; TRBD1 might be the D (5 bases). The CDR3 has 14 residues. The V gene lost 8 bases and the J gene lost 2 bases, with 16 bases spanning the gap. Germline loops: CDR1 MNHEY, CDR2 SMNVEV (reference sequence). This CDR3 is CASRTDSHPYEQYF. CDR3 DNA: TGTGCCAGCCGCACAGACAGCCACCCCTACGAGCAGTACTTC.

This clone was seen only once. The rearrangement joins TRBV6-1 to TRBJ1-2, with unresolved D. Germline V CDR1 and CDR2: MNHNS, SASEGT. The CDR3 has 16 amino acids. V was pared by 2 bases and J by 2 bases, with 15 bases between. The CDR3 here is CASSERSGSGNYGYTF. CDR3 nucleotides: TGTGCCAGCAGTGAACGATCGGGGTCGGGAAACTATGGCTACACCTTC.

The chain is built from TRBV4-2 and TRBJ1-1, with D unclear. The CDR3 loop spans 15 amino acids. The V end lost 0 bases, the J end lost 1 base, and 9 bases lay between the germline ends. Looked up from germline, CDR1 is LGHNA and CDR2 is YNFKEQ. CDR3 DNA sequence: TGTGCCAGCAGCCAAGAGTATCCAGGGAACACTGAAGCTTTCTTT. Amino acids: CASSQEYPGNTEAFF.

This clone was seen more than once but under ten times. The CDR3 bases are TGTGCCAGCAGTGAAGTGTGGGGGCAAACGGCTAACTATGGCTACACCTTC. Its translation is CASSEVWGQTANYGYTF. The rearrangement links TRBV2 to TRBJ1-2; D perhaps matches TRBD1 (6 bases). Per the germline V gene, CDR1 is SNHLY and CDR2 is FYNNEI. This CDR3 has 17 amino acids. The V end lost 1 base, the J end lost 0 bases, and 15 bases lay between the germline ends.